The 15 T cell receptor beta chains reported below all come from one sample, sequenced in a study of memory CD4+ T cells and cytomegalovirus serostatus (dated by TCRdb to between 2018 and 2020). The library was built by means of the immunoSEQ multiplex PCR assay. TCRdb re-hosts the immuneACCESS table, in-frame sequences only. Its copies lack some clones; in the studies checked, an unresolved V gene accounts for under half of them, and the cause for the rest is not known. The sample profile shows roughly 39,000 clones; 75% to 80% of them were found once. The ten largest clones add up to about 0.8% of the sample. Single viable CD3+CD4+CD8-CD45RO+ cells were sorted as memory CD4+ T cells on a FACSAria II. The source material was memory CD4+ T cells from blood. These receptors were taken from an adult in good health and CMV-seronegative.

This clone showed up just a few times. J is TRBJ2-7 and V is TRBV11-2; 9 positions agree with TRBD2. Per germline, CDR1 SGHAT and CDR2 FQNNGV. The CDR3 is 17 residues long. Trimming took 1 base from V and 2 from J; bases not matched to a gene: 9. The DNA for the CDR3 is TGTGCCAGCAGCTTAGTAGCCTCTAGCGGGGCCCCCTACGAGCAGTACTTC. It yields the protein CASSLVASSGAPYEQYF.

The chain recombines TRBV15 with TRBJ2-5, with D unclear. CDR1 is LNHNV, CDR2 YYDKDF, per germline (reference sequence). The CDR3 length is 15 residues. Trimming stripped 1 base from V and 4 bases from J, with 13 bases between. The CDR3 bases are TGTGCCACCAGCAGAGCCTTACCCGCGACAGAGACCCAGTACTTC. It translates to CATSRALPATETQYF.

CDR3 nucleotides: TGTGCCAGCAGGTGGACAGGAGCCGGGGAGCTGTTTTTT. This translates into CASRWTGAGELFF. The rearrangement links TRBV6-1 to TRBJ2-2, with 7 nucleotides matching TRBD1. The germline CDR1 and CDR2 sequences are MNHNS and SASEGT. This CDR3 is built from 13 residues. The V and J ends lost 6 bases and 6 bases, in that order; junction bases with no gene match: 4.

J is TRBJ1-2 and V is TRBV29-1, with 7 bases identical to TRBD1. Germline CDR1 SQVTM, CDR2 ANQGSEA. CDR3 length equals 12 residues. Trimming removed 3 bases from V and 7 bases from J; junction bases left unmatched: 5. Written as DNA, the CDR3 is TGCAGCGTTGAGAAGACAGGGCTTGGCTACACCTTC. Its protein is CSVEKTGLGYTF. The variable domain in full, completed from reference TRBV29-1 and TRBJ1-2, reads SAVISQKPSRDICQRGTSLTIQCQVDSQVTMMFWYRQQPGQSLTLIATANQGSEATYESGFVIDKFPISRPNLTFSTLTVSNMSPEDSSIYLCSVEKTGLGYTFGSGTRLTVV.

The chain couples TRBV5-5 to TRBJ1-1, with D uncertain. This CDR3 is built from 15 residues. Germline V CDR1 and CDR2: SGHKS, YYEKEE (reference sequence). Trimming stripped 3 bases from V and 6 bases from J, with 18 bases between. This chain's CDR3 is CASSYFLSSSSEAFF. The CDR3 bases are TGTGCCAGCAGCTATTTTCTAAGTAGTTCGTCTGAAGCTTTCTTT.

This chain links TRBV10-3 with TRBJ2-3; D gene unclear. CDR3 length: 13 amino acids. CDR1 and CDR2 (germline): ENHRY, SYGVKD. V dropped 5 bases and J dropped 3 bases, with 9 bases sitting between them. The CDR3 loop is CAISLEATDTQYF. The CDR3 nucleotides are TGTGCCATCAGTCTAGAAGCGACAGATACGCAGTATTTT.

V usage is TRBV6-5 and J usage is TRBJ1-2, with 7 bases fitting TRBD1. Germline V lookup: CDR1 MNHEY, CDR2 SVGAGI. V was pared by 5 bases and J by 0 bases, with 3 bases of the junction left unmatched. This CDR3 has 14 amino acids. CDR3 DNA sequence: TGTGCCAGCAGTCTCGACAGGGCTAACTATGGCTACACCTTC. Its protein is CASSLDRANYGYTF.

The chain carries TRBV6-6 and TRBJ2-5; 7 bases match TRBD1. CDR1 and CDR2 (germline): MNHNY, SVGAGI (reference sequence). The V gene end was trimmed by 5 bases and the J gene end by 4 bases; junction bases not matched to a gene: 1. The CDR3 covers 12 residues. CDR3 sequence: CASSRQGETQYF. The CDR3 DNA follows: TGTGCCAGCAGTCGACAGGGAGAGACCCAGTACTTC.

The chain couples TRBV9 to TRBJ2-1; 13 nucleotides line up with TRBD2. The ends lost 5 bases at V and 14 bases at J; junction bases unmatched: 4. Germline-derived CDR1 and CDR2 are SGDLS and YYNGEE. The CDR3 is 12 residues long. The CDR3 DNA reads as TGTGCCAGCAGTACTAGCGGGGGGGTAAAGTTCTTC. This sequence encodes CASSTSGGVKFF.

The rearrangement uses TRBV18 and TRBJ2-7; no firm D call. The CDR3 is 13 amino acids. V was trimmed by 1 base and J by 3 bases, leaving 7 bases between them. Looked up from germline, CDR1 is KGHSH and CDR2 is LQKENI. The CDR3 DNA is TGTGCCAGCTCACCACTACCCCTCTACGAGCAGTACTTC. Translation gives CASSPLPLYEQYF.

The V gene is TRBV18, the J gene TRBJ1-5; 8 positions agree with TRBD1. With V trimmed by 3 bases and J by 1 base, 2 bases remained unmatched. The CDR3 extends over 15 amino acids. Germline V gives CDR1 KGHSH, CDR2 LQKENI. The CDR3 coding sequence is TGTGCCAGCTCACCGTCAGGGGGCAGCAATCAGCCCCAGCATTTT. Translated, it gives CASSPSGGSNQPQHF.

CDR3 in DNA: TGTGCCACCCAGGAAGGGGGTAACACCATATATTTT. Its protein product is CATQEGGNTIYF. V is TRBV6-5 and J is TRBJ1-3; D might be TRBD1 (6 bases). Germline V gives CDR1 MNHEY, CDR2 SVGAGI. The CDR3 is 12 amino acids. With 10 bases removed from V and 7 bases from J, the gap between germline ends came to 14 bases.

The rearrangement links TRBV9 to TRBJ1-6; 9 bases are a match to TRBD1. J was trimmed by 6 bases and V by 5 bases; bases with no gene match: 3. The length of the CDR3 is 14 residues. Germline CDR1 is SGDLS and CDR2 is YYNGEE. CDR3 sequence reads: CASSTDRGNSPLHF. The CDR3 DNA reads TGTGCCAGCAGTACGGACAGGGGTAATTCACCCCTCCACTTT.

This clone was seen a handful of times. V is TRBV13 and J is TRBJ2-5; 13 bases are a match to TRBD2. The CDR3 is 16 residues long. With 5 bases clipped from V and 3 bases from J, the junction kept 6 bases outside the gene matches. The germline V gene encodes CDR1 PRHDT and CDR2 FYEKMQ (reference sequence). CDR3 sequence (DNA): TGTGCCAGCAGCCGAACCGGGACTAGCGGGAAAGAGACCCAGTACTTC. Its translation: CASSRTGTSGKETQYF.

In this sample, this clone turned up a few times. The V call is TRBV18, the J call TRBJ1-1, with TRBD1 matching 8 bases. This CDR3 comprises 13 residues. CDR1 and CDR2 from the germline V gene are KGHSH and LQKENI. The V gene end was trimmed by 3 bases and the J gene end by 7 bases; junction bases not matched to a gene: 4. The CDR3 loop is CASSPSGTGEAFF. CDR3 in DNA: TGTGCCAGCTCACCCTCCGGGACAGGTGAAGCTTTCTTT.